These 3 T cell receptor beta chains were all obtained from the same sample, sequenced in a study of human T cells and chemical hapten exposure. Indicated time point: pre-sensitization, week 0. Documented treatment: therapeutic diphenylcyclopropenone sensitization with weekly scalp DPC. MiXCR, run by TCRdb on the RACE reads, gives a single entry per CDR3 protein. Of 250,000 to 300,000 distinct CDR3 sequences in the sample, just under 8% were seen once. This specimen consisted of whole blood, obtained in connection with sensitization to the hapten diphenylcyclopropenone (DPC). These receptors all stem from a man younger than 35 with alopecia areata. Some clones in this sample may be carry-over from other donors' samples.

The chain employs TRBV4-3 and TRBJ2-3; D unclear. CDR1 and CDR2 (germline): LGHNA, YSLEER. V was cut by 1 base and J by 3 bases, with 5 bases left in between. This CDR3 comprises 13 residues. CDR3 sequence: CASSQALTDTQYF. DNA of the CDR3: TGCGCCAGCAGCCAAGCTCTTACAGATACGCAGTATTTT.

The sample holds many counts of this clonotype. This chain's CDR3 is CASTGYGNTIYF. The CDR3 coding sequence is TGTGCCAGCACAGGGTACGGAAACACCATATATTTT. The chain links TRBV9 to TRBJ1-3; a possible D gene is TRBD1 (5 bases). V lost 6 bases to trimming and J lost 4 bases, with 8 bases between them. CDR3 size: 12 residues. CDR1 is SGDLS, CDR2 YYNGEE, per germline.

This clonotype was found many times. The CDR3 loop is CSASGGASDTEAFF. CDR3 bases: TGCAGTGCTAGCGGGGGGGCGAGCGACACTGAAGCTTTCTTT. The rearrangement uses TRBV20-1 and TRBJ1-1; TRBD1 is a possible D gene (6 bases). The CDR3 is 14 residues long. Per germline, CDR1 DFQATT and CDR2 SNEGSKA (reference sequence). The V gene lost 3 bases and the J gene lost 3 bases, with 14 bases spanning the gap.